The 25 T cell receptor beta chains listed next were all sequenced from one sample in a study of blood T cell repertoires in COVID-19. Sequencing used immunoSEQ multiplex PCR; TCRdb keeps in-frame clones, though not all of them. The profile shows 330,000 or so clones, 80% to 90% of them singletons. Input material: PBMCs or T cells enriched from blood (not recorded which). These receptors were taken from a man aged 25-45 years who had recovered from COVID-19.

This clone appeared a single time. This rearrangement joins TRBV6-5 to TRBJ1-4; tentative D call: TRBD1 (5 bases). V was shortened by 3 bases and J by 5 bases, with 10 bases between the two germline ends. The CDR3 consists of 14 residues. Germline CDR1 MNHEY, CDR2 SVGAGI. DNA of the CDR3: TGTGCCAGCAGTTATTCCGGACAAAATGAAAAACTGTTTTTT. It yields the protein CASSYSGQNEKLFF.

The chain joins TRBV25-1 to TRBJ1-2; no clear D. Germline loops: CDR1 MGHDK, CDR2 SYGVNS. CDR3 length equals 11 residues. V was pared by 4 bases and J by 10 bases, with 10 bases between. The CDR3 region has the DNA TGTGCCAGCAGTGCTATTAATCTCTACACCTTC. Translated: CASSAINLYTF.

This chain joins TRBV19 and TRBJ1-5; 12 bases fit TRBD1. The V and J ends lost 8 bases and 0 bases, in that order; junction bases with no gene match: 11. CDR3 length equals 18 residues. Looked up from germline, CDR1 is LNHDA and CDR2 is SQIVND (reference sequence). CDR3 sequence reads: CASGGTGGASYSNQPQHF. The CDR3 region has the DNA TGTGCCAGTGGGGGGACAGGGGGCGCGAGTTATAGCAATCAGCCCCAGCATTTT.

The chain employs TRBV7-6 and TRBJ2-3, with 10 nucleotides matching TRBD2. The J segment lost 5 bases and the V segment lost 2 bases, leaving 10 bases of the junction unmatched. CDR3 length: 17 residues. Germline V gene data show CDR1 as SGHVS and CDR2 as FNYEAQ. CDR3 loop: CASSLFHSGGAGDTQYF. Here the CDR3 DNA reads TGTGCCAGCAGCTTATTCCACAGCGGGGGGGCTGGAGATACGCAGTATTTT.

The chain joins TRBV4-1 to TRBJ1-6; D perhaps matches TRBD1 (6 bases). The V end lost 0 bases, the J end lost 7 bases, and 13 bases lay between the germline ends. Germline V gene lookup returns CDR1 MGHRA and CDR2 YSYEKL. This CDR3 has 16 amino acids. CDR3 nucleotide sequence: TGCGCCAGCAGCCAAGATAACAGGGATTTCAATTCACCCCTCCACTTT. Its translation is CASSQDNRDFNSPLHF.

This clone was picked up one time. The rearrangement joins TRBV7-3 to TRBJ2-1, with 8 bases fitting TRBD2. This CDR3 region has 14 residues. V gave up 5 bases and J gave up 3 bases; unmatched junction bases: 3. Germline-derived CDR1 and CDR2 are SGHTA and FQGTGA. CDR3 DNA: TGTGCCAGCAGCCCGACTAGCGACTACAATGAGCAGTTCTTC. Translation gives CASSPTSDYNEQFF.

This clone was detected once. The rearrangement joins TRBV13 to TRBJ2-7, with D tentatively TRBD1 (5 bases). Between the trimmed V and J ends, which lost 3 bases and 6 bases, there was a span of 9 bases. CDR3 size: 12 residues. Germline lookup yields CDR1 PRHDT and CDR2 FYEKMQ (reference sequence). CDR3 protein: CASSFLRGEQYF. DNA for the CDR3: TGTGCCAGCAGCTTCTTAAGGGGCGAGCAGTACTTC. Using reference TRBV13 and TRBJ2-7 for the parts outside the CDR3, the full variable domain is AAGVIQSPRHLIKEKRETATLKCYPIPRHDTVYWYQQGPGQDPQFLISFYEKMQSDKGSIPDRFSAQQFSDYHSELNMSSLELGDSALYFCASSFLRGEQYFGPGTRLTVT.

V usage is TRBV7-3 and J usage is TRBJ1-2, with D possibly matching TRBD1 (6 bases). V shed 5 bases and J shed 10 bases, with 17 bases lying between them. The CDR3 extends over 13 amino acids. Germline values: CDR1 SGHTA, CDR2 FQGTGA. This CDR3 reads CASSQLQGSDYTF. The CDR3 region has the DNA TGTGCCAGCAGCCAACTACAGGGAAGCGACTACACCTTC.

J is TRBJ1-2 and V is TRBV7-9; possibly TRBD1 for D (6 bases). Trimming removed 5 bases at V and 1 base at J, with 11 bases between. The CDR3 spans 14 residues. CDR1 is SEHNR, CDR2 FQNEAQ, per germline (reference sequence). CDR3 region: CASSSGDINYGYTF. CDR3 in DNA: TGTGCCAGCAGCAGCGGGGACATTAACTATGGCTACACCTTC.

The V call is TRBV11-2, the J call TRBJ2-7, with D hard to call. CDR3 length: 14 residues. V was trimmed by 6 bases and J by 4 bases, leaving 16 bases between them. The germline gives CDR1 SGHAT, CDR2 FQNNGV. CDR3 residues: CASSPLAGRYEQYF. The CDR3 DNA reads TGTGCCAGCAGTCCTTTGGCAGGCAGATACGAGCAGTACTTC. The whole variable domain, remainder taken from reference TRBV11-2 and TRBJ2-7, is EAGVAQSPRYKIIEKRQSVAFWCNPISGHATLYWYQQILGQGPKLLIQFQNNGVVDDSQLPKDRFSAERLKGVDSTLKIQPAKLEDSAVYLCASSPLAGRYEQYFGPGTRLTVT.

This chain links TRBV27 with TRBJ1-1, with a tentative D call TRBD1 (5 bases). Between the trimmed V and J ends, which lost 4 bases and 4 bases, there was a span of 13 bases. The germline V gene encodes CDR1 MNHEY and CDR2 SMNVEV (reference sequence). This CDR3 is 14 amino acids long. In DNA, the CDR3 is TGTGCCAGCAGTTGGGGGGGTTCGGGCACTGAAGCTTTCTTT. This codes for CASSWGGSGTEAFF.

The CDR3 DNA reads as TGTGCCAGCAGTGAATATAGGGGCCGGGAGCAGTACTTC. Translating it yields CASSEYRGREQYF. V is TRBV25-1 and J is TRBJ2-7, with a possible D match to TRBD1 (5 bases). This CDR3 has 13 residues. The V end was cut by 0 bases, the J end by 7 bases, with 10 bases between. The germline gives CDR1 MGHDK, CDR2 SYGVNS.

The J gene is TRBJ2-7, the V gene TRBV15; 13 bases line up with TRBD2. The CDR3 has 20 amino acids. V was pared by 0 bases and J by 8 bases, with 19 bases of the junction left unmatched. Germline CDR1 and CDR2: LNHNV and YYDKDF (reference sequence). In DNA form, the CDR3 reads TGTGCCACCAGCAGAGATGTGGGACACCGAGGGACTAGCGGGGTTGTAAAGCAGTACTTC. Residues: CATSRDVGHRGTSGVVKQYF.

The rearrangement links TRBV28 to TRBJ2-1, with 14 nucleotides matching TRBD2. This CDR3 spans 17 amino acids. The germline V gene encodes CDR1 MDHEN and CDR2 SYDVKM. The V gene end was trimmed by 6 bases and the J gene end by 2 bases; junction bases not matched to a gene: 6. DNA for the CDR3: TGTGCCAGCAGGAGACTAGCGGGGGGGACTACCTACAATGAGCAGTTCTTC. Protein product: CASRRLAGGTTYNEQFF. The complete variable domain, with remaining parts taken from reference TRBV28 and TRBJ2-1, reads DVKVTQSSRYLVKRTGEKVFLECVQDMDHENMFWYRQDPGLGLRLIYFSYDVKMKEKGDIPEGYSVSREKKERFSLILESASTNQTSMYLCASRRLAGGTTYNEQFFGPGTRLTVL.

The J gene is TRBJ2-2, the V gene TRBV7-9; possibly TRBD2 for D (5 bases). Trimming stripped 7 bases from V and 1 base from J, with 10 bases between. Germline CDR1 and CDR2: SEHNR and FQNEAQ (reference sequence). The CDR3 extends over 14 amino acids. The DNA of the CDR3 is TGTGCCAGCACGCAGCGGTTGAACACCGGGGAGCTGTTTTTT. Translating it yields CASTQRLNTGELFF.

This chain connects TRBV28 to TRBJ1-2, with D possibly being TRBD1 (5 bases). Germline V gene lookup returns CDR1 MDHEN and CDR2 SYDVKM. CDR3 size: 14 residues. The V and J ends lost 5 bases and 6 bases respectively, with 16 bases between them. In nucleotides, the CDR3 is TGTGCCAGCAGTCTCTCGCTCGGGGGGGATGGCTACACCTTC. Translated: CASSLSLGGDGYTF.

The chain carries TRBV18 and TRBJ1-2; D not resolved. This CDR3 contains 15 residues. V dropped 2 bases and J dropped 0 bases, with 10 bases sitting between them. Germline assignment: CDR1 KGHSH and CDR2 LQKENI. CDR3 residues: CASSPGPGSNYGYTF. In DNA form, the CDR3 reads TGTGCCAGCTCACCAGGCCCGGGATCTAACTATGGCTACACCTTC.

The genes are TRBV5-8 and TRBJ1-2, with D perhaps matching TRBD1 (6 bases). V was trimmed by 3 bases and J by 3 bases, leaving 15 bases between them. Germline CDR1 and CDR2: SGHTS and YDEGEE. CDR3 length: 15 residues. In DNA form, the CDR3 reads TGTGCCAGCAGCTGGACCGGGACACCAGACTATGGCTACACCTTC. Amino acid sequence: CASSWTGTPDYGYTF.

This clone was observed a handful of times. The chain combines TRBV18 with TRBJ1-2, with unresolved D. Germline CDR1 reads KGHSH; CDR2 reads LQKENI. V was trimmed by 0 bases and J by 6 bases, leaving 11 bases between them. The CDR3 extends over 14 amino acids. CDR3 sequence (DNA): TGTGCCAGCTCACCACCTGCACCCCAGGATGGCTACACCTTC. It translates to CASSPPAPQDGYTF. Looking up the rest from reference TRBV18 and TRBJ1-2 gives the full variable domain: NAGVMQNPRHLVRRRGQEARLRCSPMKGHSHVYWYRQLPEEGLKFMVYLQKENIIDESGMPKERFSAEFPKEGPSILRIQQVVRGDSAAYFCASSPPAPQDGYTFGSGTRLTVV.

The rearrangement joins TRBV2 to TRBJ2-7; D is perhaps TRBD2 (7 bases). Trimming left V 6 bases short and J 3 bases short, with 15 bases between. CDR3 size: 14 residues. The germline V gene has CDR1 SNHLY and CDR2 FYNNEI. CDR3: CASRGLGGDYEQYF. The CDR3 region has the DNA TGTGCCAGCAGGGGCCTAGGGGGGGACTACGAGCAGTACTTC.

The chain joins TRBV2 to TRBJ2-1; 9 bases are a match to TRBD1. The V segment lost 6 bases and the J segment 3 bases; nucleotides outside the gene matches: 3. The CDR3 has 14 amino acids. CDR1 and CDR2 (germline): SNHLY, FYNNEI. CDR3 DNA sequence: TGTGCCAGCAGCTCGGACAGGGGCTACAATGAGCAGTTCTTC. Translated: CASSSDRGYNEQFF.

This clone was recorded a few times. The chain links TRBV5-1 to TRBJ1-2; no clear D. The CDR3 consists of 12 residues. Germline CDR1 SGHRS, CDR2 YFSETQ. Trimming removed 4 bases from V and 8 bases from J, with 12 bases in between. Here the CDR3 DNA reads TGCGCCAGCAGCGAGGGAATGAGAGGCTACACCTTC. It translates to CASSEGMRGYTF.

This clone showed up just once. The chain employs TRBV2 and TRBJ2-7, with D uncertain. This CDR3 has 14 amino acids. Trimming stripped 2 bases from V and 5 bases from J, with 13 bases between. Germline V gene sequence: CDR1 SNHLY, CDR2 FYNNEI. CDR3 sequence: CASSETPRVDEQYF. In DNA, the CDR3 is TGTGCCAGCAGTGAAACCCCCCGGGTGGACGAGCAGTACTTC.

J is TRBJ1-2 and V is TRBV10-1; 7 bases align to TRBD1. The CDR3 has 18 amino acids. V gave up 0 bases and J gave up 8 bases; unmatched junction bases: 18. Germline CDR1 reads WNHNN; CDR2 reads SYGVQD (reference sequence). CDR3 coding DNA: TGCGCCAGCAGTGAGTCGAAGGTAGGGCTCAGGGGGTATAGGGGCTACACCTTC. It yields the protein CASSESKVGLRGYRGYTF.

In this sample, this clone turned up a few times. V gene TRBV9 combines with J gene TRBJ2-7; weak D call: TRBD1 (5 bases). The germline V gene encodes CDR1 SGDLS and CDR2 YYNGEE. The CDR3 is 14 residues long. V lost 0 bases, J lost 2 bases, and 9 bases lay in between. The CDR3 nucleotides read TGTGCCAGCAGCGTAGCTGACAGCCCCTACGAGCAGTACTTC. It specifies CASSVADSPYEQYF. The full variable domain, with the rest looked up from reference TRBV9 and TRBJ2-7, is DSGVTQTPKHLITATGQRVTLRCSPRSGDLSVYWYQQSLDQGLQFLIQYYNGEERAKGNILERFSAQQFPDLHSELNLSSLELGDSALYFCASSVADSPYEQYFGPGTRLTVT.